This T cell receptor beta chain was sequenced for a study of sequential checkpoint blockade in melanoma. Study-wide background: Patients were randomized 1:1 to nivolumab-then-ipilimumab or ipilimumab-then-nivolumab first-line. Both treatment sequences were followed by maintenance nivolumab.

CDR3 length equals 15 residues. The V gene lost 5 bases and the J gene lost 4 bases, with 18 bases spanning the gap. The germline V gene has CDR1 PRHDT and CDR2 FYEKMQ (reference sequence). Treatment noted: randomized to nivolumab then ipilimumab (arm A) or the reverse (arm B). PBMC sorting kept live CD3+CD8+ cells without CD19 or CD56. Some clones are missing from TCRdb's copy, which holds only in-frame ones; the method was immunoSEQ multiplex PCR. In the table there are roughly 10,000 clones, around 73% of which are singletons. The origin of this receptor is a human donor with melanoma. The chain has TRBV13 and TRBJ2-7; the D gene is possibly TRBD2 (5 bases). The sample in question was CD8+ T cells sorted from blood (inferred from file names), obtained from a patient given nivolumab and ipilimumab in sequence. CDR3 amino acids: CASSARGLGEYEQYF. CDR3 sequence (DNA): TGTGCCAGCAGCGCCCGAGGGTTAGGAGAGTACGAGCAGTACTTC.